Presented here are 9 T cell receptor beta chains from one specimen sequenced in a study of T-cell memory formation after mild COVID-19. Each CDR3 protein gets one entry after TCRdb re-called the 5' RACE reads with MiXCR. Among some 120,000 distinct CDR3 sequences, over 15% were seen once, and the ten largest hold roughly 5.2%. Sequencing used PBMCs or a T cell subset sorted from them (not recorded which). All receptors derive from a man between 18 and 35 years old who had mild COVID-19 (a few samples of this study predate the infection). Cell type and time point are not known.

In its sample, this clonotype was seen a few times. The chain employs TRBV19 and TRBJ2-1, with 9 bases lining up with TRBD2. The CDR3 loop spans 19 amino acids. Losses at the gene ends were 4 bases for V and 0 bases for J; bases not matched to a gene: 13. CDR1 and CDR2 (germline): LNHDA, SQIVND (reference sequence). The CDR3 DNA is TGTGCCAGTAGTAGGGTCCCTAGCGGGGTGCTTAGCTCCTACAATGAGCAGTTCTTC. Translating gives CASSRVPSGVLSSYNEQFF.

Ten or more counts support this clonotype. The chain couples TRBV3-1 to TRBJ2-3; 15 bases line up with TRBD2. From germline, CDR1 is LGHDT and CDR2 YNNKEL (reference sequence). This CDR3 region has 19 residues. V shed 2 bases, J shed 3 bases, and the junction held 9 bases outside the gene matches. CDR3 amino acids: CASSQKGLAGGLRTDTQYF. CDR3 nucleotide sequence: TGTGCCAGCAGCCAAAAGGGACTAGCGGGGGGCCTTCGAACAGATACGCAGTATTTT.

Only a few counts were recorded for this clonotype. Here the CDR3 reads CASSLGGGNTYEQYF. As DNA, the CDR3 is TGTGCCAGCAGCTTAGGCGGGGGGAACACCTACGAGCAGTACTTC. This chain connects TRBV7-6 to TRBJ2-7; 8 positions agree with TRBD2. The CDR3 contains 15 residues. Germline V gene data show CDR1 as SGHVS and CDR2 as FNYEAQ. Trimming cost V 1 base and J 2 bases; bases outside gene matches: 4.

This clonotype has only a few counts. This rearrangement joins TRBV29-1 to TRBJ1-2; D is unresolved. V lost 0 bases and J lost 8, with 10 bases in between. The CDR3 contains 12 residues. CDR1 is SQVTM and CDR2 is ANQGSEA in the germline V gene. CDR3 coding DNA: TGCAGCGTTGAAGAGGGAGCTGGGGGCTACACCTTC. Its translation: CSVEEGAGGYTF.

Many counts were recorded for this clonotype. This chain uses TRBV11-3 with TRBJ2-1; a weak D match, TRBD2 (6 bases). The CDR3 spans 18 residues. V shed 0 bases and J shed 4 bases, with 19 bases lying between them. Per the germline V gene, CDR1 is SGHNT and CDR2 is YENEEA. This CDR3 is CASSLDHSGTSRYNEQFF. The CDR3 DNA sequence: TGTGCCAGCAGCTTAGATCACTCCGGGACTTCCCGTTACAATGAGCAGTTCTTC.

This clonotype was seen a few times. Written as DNA, the CDR3 is TGTGCCAGCAGCGCGGGACAGGGTTCGGTTGTCCAAGAGACCCAGTACTTC. Amino acid sequence: CASSAGQGSVVQETQYF. This rearrangement joins TRBV5-5 to TRBJ2-5, with 9 bases that match TRBD1. The CDR3 totals 17 residues. Per the germline V gene, CDR1 is SGHKS and CDR2 is YYEKEE (reference sequence). With 4 bases clipped from V and 1 base from J, the junction kept 11 bases outside the gene matches.

This chain links TRBV20-1 with TRBJ2-4; TRBD2 matches at 8 bases. J gave up 0 bases and V 6 bases, and 10 bases lay outside the gene matches. Germline lookup yields CDR1 DFQATT and CDR2 SNEGSKA (reference sequence). The CDR3 is 16 amino acids. CDR3 protein: CSAPTGLATAKNIQYF. The CDR3 DNA reads as TGCAGTGCCCCCACCGGACTAGCAACAGCCAAAAACATTCAGTACTTC.

V and J are TRBV7-2 and TRBJ2-2; D gene unclear. CDR3 length: 12 residues. V lost 3 bases and J 5 bases, leaving 4 bases between the germline ends. Germline values: CDR1 SGHTA, CDR2 FQGNSA. The DNA of the CDR3 is TGTGCCAGCAGCTTCAGGACCGGGGAGCTGTTTTTT. Protein: CASSFRTGELFF.

The chain uses TRBV20-1 and TRBJ2-1, with 9 bases lining up with TRBD1. The CDR3 has 14 amino acids. The V and J ends lost 6 bases and 1 base, in that order; junction bases with no gene match: 4. Per germline, CDR1 DFQATT and CDR2 SNEGSKA (reference sequence). CDR3 residues: CSAIGQGSYNEQFF. The CDR3 DNA reads as TGCAGTGCCATTGGACAGGGGTCCTACAATGAGCAGTTCTTC.